This record concerns one TCR beta chain sequence. No antigen is known for it. This entry is derived from a study of T cell responses to AZD1222 COVID-19 vaccine. General study points: Females outnumbered males among donors, who were mostly white British; clonal diversity was possibly underestimated. Along spike, vaccine-associated CD4 TCRs were found throughout, with dominance at 160-218 and 743-854.

CDR3 length: 13 residues. Germline lookup yields CDR1 MRHNA and CDR2 SNTAGT. Trimming cost V 4 bases and J 9 bases, with 13 bases left between them. Sequencing was performed with immunoSEQ multiplex PCR; in TCRdb, only in-frame clones are kept and a portion is missing. The table has around 140,000 clones, about nine tenths seen once. The sequences come from peripheral blood, collected on day 0 of AZD1222 vaccination. The chain is built from TRBV6-4 and TRBJ2-4; D uncertain. This receptor was obtained from an adult in good health. The CDR3 sequence is CASSVQSKGIQYF. The CDR3 DNA reads as TGTGCCAGCAGTGTCCAATCTAAGGGCATTCAGTACTTC.